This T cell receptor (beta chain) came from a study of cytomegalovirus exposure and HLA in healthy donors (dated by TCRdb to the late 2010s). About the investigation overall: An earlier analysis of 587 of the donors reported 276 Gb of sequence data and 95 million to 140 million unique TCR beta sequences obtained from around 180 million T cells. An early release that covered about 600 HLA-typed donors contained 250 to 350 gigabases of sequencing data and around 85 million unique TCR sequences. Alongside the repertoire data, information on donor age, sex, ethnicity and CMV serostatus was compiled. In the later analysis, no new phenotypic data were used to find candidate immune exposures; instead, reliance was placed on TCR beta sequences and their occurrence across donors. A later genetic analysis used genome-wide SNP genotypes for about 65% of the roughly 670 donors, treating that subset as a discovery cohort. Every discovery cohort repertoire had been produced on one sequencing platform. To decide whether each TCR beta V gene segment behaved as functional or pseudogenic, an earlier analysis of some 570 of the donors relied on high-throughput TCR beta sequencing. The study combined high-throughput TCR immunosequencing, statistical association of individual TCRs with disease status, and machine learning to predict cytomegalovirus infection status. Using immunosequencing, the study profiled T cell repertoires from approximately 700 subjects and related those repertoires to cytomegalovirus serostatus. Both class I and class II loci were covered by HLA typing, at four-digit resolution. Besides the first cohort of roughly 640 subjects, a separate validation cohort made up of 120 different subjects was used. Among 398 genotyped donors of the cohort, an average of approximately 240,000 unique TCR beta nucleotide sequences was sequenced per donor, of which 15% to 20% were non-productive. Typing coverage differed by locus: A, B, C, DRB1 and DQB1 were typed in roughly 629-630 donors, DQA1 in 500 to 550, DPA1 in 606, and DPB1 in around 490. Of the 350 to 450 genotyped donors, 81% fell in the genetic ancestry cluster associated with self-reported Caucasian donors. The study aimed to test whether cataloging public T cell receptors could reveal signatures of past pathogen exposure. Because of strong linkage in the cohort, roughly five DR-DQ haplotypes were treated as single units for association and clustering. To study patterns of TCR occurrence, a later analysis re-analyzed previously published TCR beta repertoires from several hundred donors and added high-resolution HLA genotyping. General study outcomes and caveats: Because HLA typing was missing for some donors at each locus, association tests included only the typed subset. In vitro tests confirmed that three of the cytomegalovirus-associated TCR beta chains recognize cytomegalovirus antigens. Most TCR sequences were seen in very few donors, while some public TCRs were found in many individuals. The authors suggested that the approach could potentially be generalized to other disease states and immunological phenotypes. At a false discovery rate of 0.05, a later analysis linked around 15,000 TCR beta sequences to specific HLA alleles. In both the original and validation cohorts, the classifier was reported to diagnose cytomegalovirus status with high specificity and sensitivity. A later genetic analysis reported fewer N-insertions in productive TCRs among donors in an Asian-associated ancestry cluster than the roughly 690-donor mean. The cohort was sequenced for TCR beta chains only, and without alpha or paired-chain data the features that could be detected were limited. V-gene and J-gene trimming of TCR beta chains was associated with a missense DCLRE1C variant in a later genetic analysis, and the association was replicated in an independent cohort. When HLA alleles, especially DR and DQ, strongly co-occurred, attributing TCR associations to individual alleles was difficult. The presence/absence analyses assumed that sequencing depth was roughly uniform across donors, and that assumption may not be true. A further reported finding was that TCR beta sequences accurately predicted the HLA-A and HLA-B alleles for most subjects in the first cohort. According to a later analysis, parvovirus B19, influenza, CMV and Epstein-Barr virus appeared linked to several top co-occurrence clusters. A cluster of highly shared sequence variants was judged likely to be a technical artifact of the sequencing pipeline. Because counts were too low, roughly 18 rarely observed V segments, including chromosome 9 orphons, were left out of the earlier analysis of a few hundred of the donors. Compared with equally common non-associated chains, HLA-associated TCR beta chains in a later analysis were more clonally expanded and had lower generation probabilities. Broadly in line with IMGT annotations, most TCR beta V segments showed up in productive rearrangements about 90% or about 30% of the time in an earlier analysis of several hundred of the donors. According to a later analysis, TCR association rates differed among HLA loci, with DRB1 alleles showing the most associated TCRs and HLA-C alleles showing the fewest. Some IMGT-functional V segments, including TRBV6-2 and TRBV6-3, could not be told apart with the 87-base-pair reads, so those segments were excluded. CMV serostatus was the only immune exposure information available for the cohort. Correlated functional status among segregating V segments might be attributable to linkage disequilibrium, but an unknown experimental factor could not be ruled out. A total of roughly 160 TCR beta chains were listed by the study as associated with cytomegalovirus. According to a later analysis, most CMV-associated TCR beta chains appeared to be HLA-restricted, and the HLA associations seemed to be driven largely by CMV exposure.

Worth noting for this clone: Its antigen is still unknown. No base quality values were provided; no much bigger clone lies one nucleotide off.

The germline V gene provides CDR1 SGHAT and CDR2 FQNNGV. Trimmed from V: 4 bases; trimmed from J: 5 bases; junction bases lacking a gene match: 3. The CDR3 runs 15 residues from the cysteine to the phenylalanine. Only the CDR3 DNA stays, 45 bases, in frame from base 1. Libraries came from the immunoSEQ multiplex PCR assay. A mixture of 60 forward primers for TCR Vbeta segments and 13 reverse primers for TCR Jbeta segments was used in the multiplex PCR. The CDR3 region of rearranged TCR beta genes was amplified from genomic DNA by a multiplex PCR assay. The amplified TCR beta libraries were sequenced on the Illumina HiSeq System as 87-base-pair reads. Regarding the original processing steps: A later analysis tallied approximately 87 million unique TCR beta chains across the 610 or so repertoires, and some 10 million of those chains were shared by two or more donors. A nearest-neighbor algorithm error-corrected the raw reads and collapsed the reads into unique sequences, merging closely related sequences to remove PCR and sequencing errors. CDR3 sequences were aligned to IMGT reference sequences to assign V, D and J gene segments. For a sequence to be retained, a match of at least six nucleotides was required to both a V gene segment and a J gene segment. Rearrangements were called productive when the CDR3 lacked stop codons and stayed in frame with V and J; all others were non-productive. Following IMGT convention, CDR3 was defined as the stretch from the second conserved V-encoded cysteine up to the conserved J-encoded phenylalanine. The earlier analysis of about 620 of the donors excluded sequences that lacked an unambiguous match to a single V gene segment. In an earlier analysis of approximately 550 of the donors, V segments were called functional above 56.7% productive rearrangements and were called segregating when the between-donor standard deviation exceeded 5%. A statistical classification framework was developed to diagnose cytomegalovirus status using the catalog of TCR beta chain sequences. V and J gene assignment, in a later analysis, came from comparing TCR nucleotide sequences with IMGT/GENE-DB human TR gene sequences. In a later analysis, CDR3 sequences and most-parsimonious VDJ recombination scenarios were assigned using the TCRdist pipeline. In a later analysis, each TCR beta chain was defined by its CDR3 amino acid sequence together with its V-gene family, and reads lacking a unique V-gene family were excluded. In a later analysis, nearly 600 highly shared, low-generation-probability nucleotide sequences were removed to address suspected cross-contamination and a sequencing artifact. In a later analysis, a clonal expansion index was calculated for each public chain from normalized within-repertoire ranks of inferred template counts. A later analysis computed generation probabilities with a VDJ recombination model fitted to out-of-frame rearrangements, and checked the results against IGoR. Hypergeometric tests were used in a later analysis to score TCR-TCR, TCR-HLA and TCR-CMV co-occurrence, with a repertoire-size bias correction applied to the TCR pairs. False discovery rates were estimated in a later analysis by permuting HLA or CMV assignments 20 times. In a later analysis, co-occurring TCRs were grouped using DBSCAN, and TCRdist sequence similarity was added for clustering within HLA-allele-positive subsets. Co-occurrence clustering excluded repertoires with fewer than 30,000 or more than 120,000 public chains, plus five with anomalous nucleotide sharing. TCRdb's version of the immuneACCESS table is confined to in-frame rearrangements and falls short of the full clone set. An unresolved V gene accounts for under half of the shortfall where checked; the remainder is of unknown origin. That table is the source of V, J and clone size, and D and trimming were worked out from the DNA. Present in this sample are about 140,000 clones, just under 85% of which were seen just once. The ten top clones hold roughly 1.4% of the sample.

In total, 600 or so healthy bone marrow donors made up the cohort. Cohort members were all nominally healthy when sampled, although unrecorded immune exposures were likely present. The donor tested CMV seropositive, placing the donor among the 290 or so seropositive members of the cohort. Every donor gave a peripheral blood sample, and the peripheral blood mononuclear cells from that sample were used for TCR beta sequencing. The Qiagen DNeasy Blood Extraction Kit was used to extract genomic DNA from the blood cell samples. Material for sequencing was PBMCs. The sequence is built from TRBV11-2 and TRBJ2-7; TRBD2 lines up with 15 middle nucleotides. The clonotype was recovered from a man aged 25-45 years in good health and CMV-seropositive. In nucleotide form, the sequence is TGTGCCAGCAGCTCGGGACTAGCGGGGGGACACGAGCAGTACTTC. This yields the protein CASSSGLAGGHEQYF. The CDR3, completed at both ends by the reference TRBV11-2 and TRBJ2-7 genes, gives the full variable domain EAGVAQSPRYKIIEKRQSVAFWCNPISGHATLYWYQQILGQGPKLLIQFQNNGVVDDSQLPKDRFSAERLKGVDSTLKIQPAKLEDSAVYLCASSSGLAGGHEQYFGPGTRLTVT.